This T cell receptor (beta chain) was sequenced in a study of shared clonotypes between healthy human individuals. Some clones are missing from TCRdb's copy, which holds only in-frame ones; the method was immunoSEQ multiplex PCR. Of around 560,000 clones in the sample, roughly 95% were seen once. Terminally differentiated effector memory CD45RA+ cells were excluded from the naive CD8 cells, which were CD45RO-negative and positively selected for CCR7. The CDR3 has 15 amino acids. The source of this sequence is a woman aged 25 to 39 in good health. Sequenced: naive CD8+ T cells sorted from blood. V is TRBV21-1 and J is TRBJ1-1; TRBD1, the table's D call, was not compared with the DNA. TRBV21-1 is shown as a pseudogene. In nucleotides, the CDR3 is TGTGCCAGCAACACCCTGGGGGCCAGGAACACTGAAGCTTTCTTT. This translates into CASNTLGARNTEAFF.